This paragraph reports one T cell receptor beta chain. In germline, CDR1 is SEHNR, CDR2 FQNEAQ (reference sequence). The CDR3 spans 14 residues. V was trimmed by 1 base and J by 4 bases, leaving 11 bases between them. This table comes from immunoSEQ multiplex PCR, and its TCRdb copy is limited to in-frame clones, with some not included. The top ten clones hold approximately 12% of a sample with approximately 200,000 clones, about 81% of them seen once. This record comes from a study of blood T cell repertoires in COVID-19. Overall study: Samples of COVID-19 (acute and convalescent) were obtained from the United States, Italy and Spain. T cells, B-cell-depleted T cells, or PBMCs provided the cDNA or gDNA that served as material.

Enrolment of Seattle patients took place during active infection, and they were followed longitudinally. The material sequenced was peripheral blood. The source is an elderly woman with COVID-19, enrolled during active disease. This sequence joins TRBV7-9 and TRBJ2-7, with TRBD2 as a possible D gene (5 bases). The chain's CDR3 is CASSLDDYKYEQYF. In nucleotides, the CDR3 is TGTGCCAGCAGCTTAGACGACTATAAATACGAGCAGTACTTC. The variable domain in full, completed from reference TRBV7-9 and TRBJ2-7, reads DTGVSQNPRHKITKRGQNVTFRCDPISEHNRLYWYRQTLGQGPEFLTYFQNEAQLEKSRLLSDRFSAERPKGSFSTLEIQRTEQGDSAMYLCASSLDDYKYEQYFGPGTRLTVT.